Each of the 4 T cell receptor beta chains below was sequenced from the same sample in a study of beta chain features in type 1 diabetes. The authors reverse transcribed all of the isolated RNA, so sequencing captured expressed TCRB transcripts. Clones were read by immunoSEQ multiplex PCR, and TCRdb kept only the in-frame ones, dropping some. The profile covers over 700,000 clones, with roughly 17% appearing a single time and 0.02% to 0.03% taken by the ten largest. Sequenced: naive CD4+ T cells from blood. The receptor set was obtained from a woman under 30 in good health.

The gene calls are TRBV28 and TRBJ1-1; 7 bases map to TRBD1. V lost 5 bases to trimming and J lost 8 bases; unmatched junction nucleotides: 5. The CDR3 is 12 amino acids. Germline loops: CDR1 MDHEN, CDR2 SYDVKM. This CDR3 is CASSQRQGEAFF. As DNA, the CDR3 is TGTGCCAGCAGTCAAAGACAGGGCGAAGCTTTCTTT. Combining the CDR3 with reference TRBV28 and TRBJ1-1 gives the whole variable domain DVKVTQSSRYLVKRTGEKVFLECVQDMDHENMFWYRQDPGLGLRLIYFSYDVKMKEKGDIPEGYSVSREKKERFSLILESASTNQTSMYLCASSQRQGEAFFGQGTRLTVV.

There are a few counts of this clone. This same CDR3 is encoded by further DNA sequences in the sample. The chain combines TRBV7-9 with TRBJ2-1; unclear D gene. CDR3 length: 11 residues. The germline V gene encodes CDR1 SEHNR and CDR2 FQNEAQ (reference sequence). V lost 1 base, J lost 5 bases, and 0 bases lay in between. The CDR3 region has the DNA TGTGCCAGCAGCTTAGACAATGAGCAGTTCTTC. Translating it yields CASSLDNEQFF.

The chain links TRBV15 to TRBJ2-1; D remains ambiguous. V was pared by 0 bases and J by 7 bases, with 13 bases between. Germline V gives CDR1 LNHNV, CDR2 YYDKDF (reference sequence). The CDR3 sequence is 15 residues long. In DNA, the CDR3 is TGTGCCACCAGCAGAGAGGCTAGTCTAAGTAATGAGCAGTTCTTC. Translation: CATSREASLSNEQFF. The full variable domain, in which reference TRBV15 and TRBJ2-1 provide the parts outside the CDR3, is DAMVIQNPRYQVTQFGKPVTLSCSQTLNHNVMYWYQQKSSQAPKLLFHYYDKDFNNEADTPDNFQSRRPNTSFCFLDIRSPGLGDTAMYLCATSREASLSNEQFFGPGTRLTVL.

This chain uses TRBV6-1 with TRBJ2-1; the D is unclear. V lost 4 bases and J 8 bases, leaving 12 bases between the germline ends. This CDR3 has 13 residues. The germline V gene encodes CDR1 MNHNS and CDR2 SASEGT. The CDR3 coding sequence is TGTGCCAGCAGTGCGTCCCTAGACTATGAGCAGTTCTTC. Its protein product is CASSASLDYEQFF.